The next 6 T cell receptor beta chains were all read from a single sample in a study of T-cell memory formation after mild COVID-19. Each CDR3 protein gets one entry after TCRdb re-called the 5' RACE reads with MiXCR. Of hundreds of thousands of distinct CDR3 sequences in the sample, around 27% were seen once. Sequenced sample: PBMCs or a T cell subset sorted from them (not recorded which). All receptors derive from an adult woman who had mild COVID-19 (a few samples of this study predate the infection). Cell type and time point are not known.

The CDR3 reads CASSSQTTDAGTEAFF. The CDR3 DNA reads as TGTGCCAGCAGTTCCCAAACTACAGACGCCGGGACTGAAGCTTTCTTT. This chain links TRBV27 with TRBJ1-1; unclear D gene. The CDR3 length is 16 residues. The V gene's germline CDR1 is MNHEY and CDR2 SMNVEV (reference sequence). V was shortened by 4 bases and J by 5 bases, with 20 bases between the two germline ends.

The chain combines TRBV4-1 with TRBJ2-5; 9 nucleotides align to TRBD2. Per the germline V gene, CDR1 is MGHRA and CDR2 is YSYEKL. The CDR3 is 15 amino acids. The V and J ends lost 7 bases and 4 bases, in that order; junction bases with no gene match: 10. CDR3 bases: TGCGCCAGCAACCCCACCTGGCGGGGGGGAGAGACCCAGTACTTC. Amino acid sequence: CASNPTWRGGETQYF.

This clonotype turned up a few times. The chain carries TRBV29-1 and TRBJ1-1; D might be TRBD1 (5 bases). Germline V lookup: CDR1 SQVTM, CDR2 ANQGSEA. Trimming removed 1 base from V and 4 bases from J, with 19 bases in between. CDR3 length equals 16 residues. The DNA for the CDR3 is TGCAGCGTTGAAGCTTACGACGGGGGTCCGACCACTGAAGCTTTCTTT. It yields the protein CSVEAYDGGPTTEAFF.

This clonotype was counted a few times. The rearrangement links TRBV7-9 to TRBJ1-2, with D possibly TRBD1 on 6 matching bases. The germline CDR1 and CDR2 sequences are SEHNR and FQNEAQ (reference sequence). With 8 bases removed from V and 4 bases from J, the gap between germline ends came to 11 bases. The CDR3 contains 12 residues. The CDR3 coding sequence is TGTGCCAGCGACACAGGGTTCTATGGCTACACCTTC. It encodes CASDTGFYGYTF. The full variable domain, rest sourced from reference TRBV7-9 and TRBJ1-2, is DTGVSQNPRHKITKRGQNVTFRCDPISEHNRLYWYRQTLGQGPEFLTYFQNEAQLEKSRLLSDRFSAERPKGSFSTLEIQRTEQGDSAMYLCASDTGFYGYTFGSGTRLTVV.

The J gene is TRBJ1-2, the V gene TRBV7-9, with D tentatively TRBD1 (5 bases). The CDR3 has 13 amino acids. Per the germline V gene, CDR1 is SEHNR and CDR2 is FQNEAQ (reference sequence). The V end lost 4 bases, the J end lost 3 bases, and 9 bases lay between the germline ends. The CDR3 nucleotides are TGTGCCAGCAGCTCGGGGGTAGACTATGGCTACACCTTC. This translates into CASSSGVDYGYTF.

V and J are TRBV7-8 and TRBJ2-1; D is unresolved. V was shortened by 5 bases and J by 4 bases, with 12 bases between the two germline ends. Germline CDR1 SGHVS, CDR2 FQNEAQ. CDR3 length: 14 amino acids. The DNA of the CDR3 is TGTGCCAGCAGCACCCGCGTAGGGTACAATGAGCAGTTCTTC. The encoded protein is CASSTRVGYNEQFF.